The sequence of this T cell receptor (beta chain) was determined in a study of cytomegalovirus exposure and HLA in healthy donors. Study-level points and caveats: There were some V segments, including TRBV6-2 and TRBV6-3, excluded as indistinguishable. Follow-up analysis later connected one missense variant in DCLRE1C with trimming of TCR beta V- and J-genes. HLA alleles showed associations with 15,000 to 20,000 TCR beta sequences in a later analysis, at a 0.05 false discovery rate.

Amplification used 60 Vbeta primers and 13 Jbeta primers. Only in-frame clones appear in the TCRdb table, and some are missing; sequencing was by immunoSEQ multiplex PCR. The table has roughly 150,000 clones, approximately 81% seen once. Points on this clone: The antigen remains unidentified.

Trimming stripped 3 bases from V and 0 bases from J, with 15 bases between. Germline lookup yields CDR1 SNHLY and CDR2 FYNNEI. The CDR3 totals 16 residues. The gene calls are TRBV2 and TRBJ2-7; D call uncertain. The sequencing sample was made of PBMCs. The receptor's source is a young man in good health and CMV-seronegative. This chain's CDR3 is CASSDPPRLISYEQYF. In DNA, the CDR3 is TGTGCCAGCAGTGACCCTCCGCGCCTAATCTCCTACGAGCAGTACTTC.